This T cell receptor beta chain was identified during a study of blood T cell repertoires in COVID-19 (dated by TCRdb to about 2020). Regarding the complete study: Samples from collaborators originated in the United States, Italy and Spain and spanned both the acute and convalescent phases of COVID-19. The repertoires were made available in a free public database intended to serve as a resource for research on the immune response to SARS-CoV-2. The sample metadata nearly always contained a de-identified subject ID, COVID-19 status, age in years and sex. The samples were drawn from two sources: the first 160 participants of the ongoing ImmuneRACE study, and 1,254 subjects contributed by 6 global collaborators. Deeply sampled blood TCRbeta repertoires from subjects exposed to, actively infected with, or recovered from COVID-19 were included in the dataset. The material from the prospective study consisted of cDNA or gDNA derived from T cells, B-cell-depleted T cells, or PBMCs. Where available, HLA class I and class II types were obtained from metadata supplied by the sample provider rather than from assay-based typing.

What the work shows at the level of the full study, not this receptor alone: The quantity of clinical and demographic metadata differed by source and by participant and was supplied without curation.

The immunoSEQ Assay, a bias-controlled multiplex PCR, was used to amplify TCRbeta CDR3 regions from genomic DNA. The original methods were these. Nucleated cell counts per sample were estimated from amplification of reference gene primers within the assay. To quantify the absolute abundance of each unique TCRbeta CDR3 rearrangement, sequence reads were collapsed and filtered. For each sample, productive Simpson clonality was calculated by taking the square root of Simpson's diversity index across productive rearrangements. TCRdb stores this immuneACCESS table with in-frame sequences only. Part of the clones is absent; in the studies checked, under half of the shortfall reflects unresolved V genes, and no reason is known for the rest. D and trimming were read from the DNA, whereas the V and J calls and clone size are those reported in that table. This sample holds 200,000 to 250,000 clones; approximately 86% were observed only once. Of the sample, roughly a tenth is held by the ten largest clones.

A remark on this clone: It lacks a known antigen. Base qualities are not provided; no much larger clone lies one nucleotide away.

From its cysteine to its phenylalanine, the CDR3 spans 16 amino acids. Only the CDR3 DNA is retained, 48 bases long and in frame from the first base. V loses 0 bases at its end and J loses 9 bases; junction bases beyond the gene matches: 6. The CDR1 and CDR2 encoded by the germline V gene (reference sequence) are LNHNV and YYDKDF. In Seattle, one collaborating source enrolled patients while the infection was active and tracked those patients longitudinally over the course of disease. Whole blood was collected in K2EDTA tubes by collaborating institutions according to the institutions' own protocols. Collaborator samples were shipped for TCRbeta analysis as frozen whole blood, isolated PBMCs, or DNA extracted from either sample type.

The rearranged chain carries TRBV15 and TRBJ1-6; the central 9 bases match TRBD1. The sequence came from a woman between 45 and 65 years old with COVID-19, enrolled during active disease. Sample: peripheral blood. The DNA sequence is as follows: TGTGCCACCAGCAGAGATGGGGACAGGGTGCGTTCACCCCTCCACTTT. It is translated as CATSRDGDRVRSPLHF.